These 14 T cell receptor beta chains came from one sample sequenced in a study of tumor and adjacent non-tumor tissue in lung cancer. TCRbeta libraries were built with three rounds of nested PCR, modified from ARM-PCR. TCRdb processed the multiplex PCR reads anew with MiXCR; each CDR3 protein has one entry. In the table there are under 95,000 distinct CDR3 sequences, approximately 65% of which are singletons. No cell sorting was done before RNA was extracted from the tissue. The specimen was lung tumor tissue. The receptors come from a man aged 55 to 70 with non-small cell lung cancer.

Worth noting for this clonotype: The CDR3 ends on some other residue instead of the conserved phenylalanine or tryptophan, so this is likely a read error. The V and J genes are TRBV5-4 and TRBJ2-1; possibly TRBD2 for D (5 bases). This CDR3 has 13 amino acids. The germline V gene has CDR1 SGHNT and CDR2 YYREEE (reference sequence). V dropped 6 bases and J dropped 5 bases, with 12 bases sitting between them. The CDR3 DNA follows: TGTGCCAGCATTGGGCTCGGGGACAATGAGCAGTTCTTA. Protein product: CASIGLGDNEQFL.

This clonotype showed up many times. The V and J genes are TRBV12-3 or TRBV12-4 and TRBJ2-7; 12 bases are shared with TRBD2. This CDR3 has 14 residues. The V and J ends lost 6 bases and 4 bases, in that order; junction bases with no gene match: 4. CDR3 sequence: CASRWTSGEYEQYF. The CDR3 DNA is TGTGCCAGCAGATGGACTAGCGGGGAGTACGAGCAGTACTTC.

Concerning this clonotype: One end of the junction does not line up with germline, which may come from a read error. This chain links TRBV6-2 or TRBV6-3 with TRBJ1-5, with TRBD1 as a possible D gene (5 bases). Germline V gene lookup returns CDR1 MNHEY and CDR2 SVGEGT. The CDR3 has 15 residues. CDR3 residues: CANSGGHYSNQPQHF. CDR3 DNA sequence: TGTGCCAACAGTGGCGGACATTATAGCAACCAGCCCCAGCATTTT.

The CDR3 spells CASGPTQAEDTGELFF. The DNA for the CDR3 is TGTGCCAGCGGTCCTACCCAGGCAGAGGACACCGGGGAGCTGTTTTTT. The V gene is TRBV11-2, the J gene TRBJ2-2; the D is unclear. The V end was cut by 8 bases, the J end by 3 bases, with 19 bases between. Germline CDR1 is SGHAT and CDR2 is FQNNGV. The CDR3 consists of 16 residues.

A single count supports this clonotype. The V gene is TRBV7-3, the J gene TRBJ1-5, with a tentative D call TRBD1 (5 bases). The CDR3 is 13 amino acids. Germline-derived CDR1 and CDR2 are SGHTA and FQGTGA. V was shortened by 3 bases and J by 6 bases, with 9 bases between the two germline ends. The CDR3, as DNA: TGTGCCAGCAGCTTCGCAGGGTGTCAGCCCCAGCATTTT. This encodes CASSFAGCQPQHF.

Comments on this clonotype: Possible read error: a much larger clone is one base away. The V call is TRBV11-2, the J call TRBJ2-5, with 15 bases identical to TRBD2. In germline, CDR1 is SGHAT, CDR2 FQNNGV. CDR3 length equals 17 residues. The CDR3 loop is CASSFGLAGGRGEIQYF. The CDR3 DNA follows: TGTGCCAGCAGCTTTGGACTAGCGGGGGGGCGCGGCGAGATCCAGTACTTC.

This clonotype showed up just once. Sequence at one end of the junction differs from germline and may be a read error. This chain joins TRBV29-1 and TRBJ2-1; D is possibly TRBD1 or TRBD2 (5 bases each). Germline assignment: CDR1 SQVTM and CDR2 ANQGSEA. The CDR3 is made up of 15 amino acids. The CDR3: CSVEGKDSSYNEQFF. The CDR3 nucleotides are TGCAGTGTTGAGGGTAAAGACAGCTCCTACAATGAGCAGTTCTTC.

Only one count was recorded for this clonotype. Germline is not matched at one junction end, which may reflect a read error. The J gene is TRBJ2-2, the V gene TRBV10-3; unclear D gene. The CDR3 spans 13 residues. The germline gives CDR1 ENHRY, CDR2 SYGVKD. The DNA of the CDR3 is TGTGCCATCAGCAGTTCTAACACTGGGGAGCTGTTTTTT. Its protein product is CAISSSNTGELFF.

The chain uses TRBV4-2 and TRBJ1-6; the D is unclear. This CDR3 is built from 19 residues. V dropped 0 bases and J dropped 7 bases, with 22 bases sitting between them. CDR1 and CDR2 (germline): LGHNA, YNFKEQ. The CDR3 protein is CASSQEVIRTAQANSPLHF. The CDR3 DNA sequence: TGTGCCAGCAGCCAAGAGGTCATTCGCACGGCACAAGCCAATTCACCCCTCCACTTT.

This clonotype was observed at least ten times. This sequence joins TRBV5-5 and TRBJ2-4; 13 positions match TRBD2. This CDR3 is built from 16 residues. The germline CDR1 and CDR2 sequences are SGHKS and YYEKEE (reference sequence). Losses at the gene ends were 1 base for V and 5 bases for J; bases not matched to a gene: 3. Here the CDR3 DNA reads TGTGCCAGCAGCTTGCCGACTAGCGGGAGGCAAAACATTCAGTACTTC. Protein sequence: CASSLPTSGRQNIQYF.

This clonotype was seen repeatedly, ten times or more. The chain joins TRBV12-3 or TRBV12-4 to TRBJ2-5; D unresolved. CDR3 length equals 13 residues. V dropped 2 bases and J dropped 2 bases, with 6 bases sitting between them. CDR3 in DNA: TGTGCCAGCAGTTTATTCGATCAAGAGACCCAGTACTTC. Its protein product is CASSLFDQETQYF.

This chain joins TRBV4-3 and TRBJ2-1; D perhaps matches TRBD1 (6 bases). With 4 bases removed from V and 2 bases from J, the gap between germline ends came to 15 bases. Germline-derived CDR1 and CDR2 are LGHNA and YSLEER. The CDR3 runs to 16 residues. CDR3 region: CASSRERQDTYNEQFF. CDR3 DNA sequence: TGCGCCAGCAGCCGAGAAAGACAGGACACCTACAATGAGCAGTTCTTC.

This clonotype was seen a single time. This chain links TRBV6-1 with TRBJ2-7; D not certain. The CDR3 covers 13 residues. V shed 3 bases and J shed 10 bases, with 16 bases lying between them. Germline-derived CDR1 and CDR2 are MNHNS and SASEGT. As DNA, the CDR3 is TGTGCCAGCAGTGAGGGCTACTGGTCCGAACAGTACTTC. This sequence encodes CASSEGYWSEQYF.

This clonotype was recorded a few times. This may stem from a read error, because a much larger clone lies one nucleotide away. The rearrangement uses TRBV12-3 or TRBV12-4 and TRBJ1-3; D gene uncertain. With 4 bases removed from V and 0 bases from J, the gap between germline ends came to 4 bases. The CDR3 totals 13 residues. The CDR3 region is CASSSISGNTIYF. In DNA form, the CDR3 reads TGTGCCAGCAGTTCTATCTCTGGAAACACCATATATTTT.